This entry describes one T cell receptor (beta chain). This entry belongs to a study of control samples from healthy donors and cancer patients. This table comes from immunoSEQ multiplex PCR, and its TCRdb copy is limited to in-frame clones, with some not included. The data contain some 210,000 clones, approximately 91% of them singletons. Trimming at V came to 4 bases and at J to 4 bases, leaving 16 bases not matched to a gene. The germline V gene has CDR1 KGHDR and CDR2 SFDVKD. This CDR3 has 18 amino acids. The sequence derives from a man aged 25 to 40 in good health. Sample: blood. The chain is built from TRBV24-1 and TRBJ1-1, with 8 bases lining up with TRBD1. The CDR3 nucleotides are TGTGCCACCAGTGACCCCAGAAGGCAGGGGGCCAGTTTCACTGAAGCTTTCTTT. This codes for CATSDPRRQGASFTEAFF.